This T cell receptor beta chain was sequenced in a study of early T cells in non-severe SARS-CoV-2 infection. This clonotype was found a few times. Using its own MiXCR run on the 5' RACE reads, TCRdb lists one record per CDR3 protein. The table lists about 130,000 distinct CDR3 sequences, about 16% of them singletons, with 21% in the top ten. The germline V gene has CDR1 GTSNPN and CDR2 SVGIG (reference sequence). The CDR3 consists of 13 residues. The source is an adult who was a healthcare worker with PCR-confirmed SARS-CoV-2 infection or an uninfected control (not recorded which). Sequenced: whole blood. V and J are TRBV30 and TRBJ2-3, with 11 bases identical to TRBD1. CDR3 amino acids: CARGTGGTDTQYF. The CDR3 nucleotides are TGTGCGAGGGGGACAGGGGGGACAGATACGCAGTATTTT. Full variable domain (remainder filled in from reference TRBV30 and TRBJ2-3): SQTIHQWPATLVQPVGSPLSLECTVEGTSNPNLYWYRQAAGRGLQLLFYSVGIGQISSEVPQNLSASRPQDRQFILSSKKLLLSDSGFYLCARGTGGTDTQYFGPGTRLTVL.